Given below is one T cell receptor beta chain in context. The antigen it recognizes is unknown. Nothing much larger sits one base from this clone, and base qualities are not available. The data derive from a study of cytomegalovirus exposure and HLA in healthy donors (TCRdb year 2017). Study-level background: In an earlier analysis of some 610 of the donors, about 270 Gb of sequence data and approximately 120 million unique TCR beta sequences from 150 million to 200 million T cells were reported. Around 320 gigabases of sequencing data and 70 million to 100 million unique TCR sequences were included in an early release covering roughly 600 HLA-typed donors. The genetic ancestry cluster associated with self-reported Caucasian donors included over 65% of the approximately 410 genotyped donors. The study aimed to test whether signatures of past pathogen exposure could be identified by cataloging public T cell receptors. Using immunosequencing, the study profiled T cell repertoires from 550 to 750 subjects and related those repertoires to cytomegalovirus serostatus. Besides the first cohort of under 700 subjects, a separate validation cohort made up of roughly 130 different subjects was used. High-throughput TCR immunosequencing, statistical association of individual TCRs with disease status, and machine learning were combined to predict cytomegalovirus infection status. In a later analysis, previously published TCR beta repertoires from more than 500 donors were re-analyzed and high-resolution HLA genotyping was added so that TCR occurrence patterns could be studied. In the later analysis, no new phenotypic data were used to find candidate immune exposures; instead, reliance was placed on TCR beta sequences and their occurrence across donors. An earlier analysis of approximately 500 of the donors applied high-throughput TCR beta sequencing to assess whether each TCR beta V gene segment acted as functional or pseudogenic. Donor age, sex, ethnicity and CMV serostatus were compiled alongside the repertoire data. A later genetic analysis used genome-wide SNP genotypes for about three fifths of the 666 donors, treating that subset as a discovery cohort. Every repertoire in the discovery cohort had been generated on one and the same sequencing platform. Both class I and class II loci were covered by HLA typing, at four-digit resolution. Typing coverage differed by locus: A, B, C, DRB1 and DQB1 were typed in about 629-630 donors, DQA1 in 522, DPA1 in around 580, and DPB1 in roughly 450. Because of strong linkage in the cohort, roughly five DR-DQ haplotypes were treated as single units for association and clustering. Among about 400 genotyped donors of the cohort, an average of roughly 230,000 unique TCR beta nucleotide sequences was sequenced per donor, of which about 20% were non-productive.

In total, more than 500 healthy bone marrow donors made up the cohort. All cohort members were sampled while nominally healthy, although unrecorded immune exposures were likely present. The donor tested CMV seronegative, placing the donor among the 350 or so seronegative members of the cohort. A peripheral blood sample was collected from each donor, and TCR beta sequencing was performed on peripheral blood mononuclear cells. Genomic DNA was extracted from the blood cell samples with the Qiagen DNeasy Blood Extraction Kit. Libraries came from the immunoSEQ multiplex PCR assay. For the multiplex PCR, a mixture combining 60 forward primers for TCR Vbeta segments and 13 reverse primers for TCR Jbeta segments was used. The CDR3 region of rearranged TCR beta genes was amplified from genomic DNA by a multiplex PCR assay. The Illumina HiSeq System was used to sequence the amplified TCR beta libraries as 87-base-pair reads. In the authors' own workflow: A later analysis counted about 80 million unique TCR beta chains across the approximately 700 repertoires, and around 9.9 million of these chains were shared by at least two donors. Raw reads were error-corrected and collapsed into unique sequences by a nearest-neighbor algorithm in which closely related sequences were merged to remove PCR and sequencing errors. To assign V, D and J gene segments, CDR3 sequences were aligned to IMGT reference sequences. For a sequence to be retained, a match of at least six nucleotides to both a V gene segment and a J gene segment was required. A rearrangement was called productive if the CDR3 had no stop codons and remained in frame with V and J, and every other rearrangement was called non-productive. CDR3 was defined by IMGT convention, running from the second conserved V-encoded cysteine to the conserved J-encoded phenylalanine. Sequences without an unambiguous match to a single V gene segment were excluded from the earlier analysis of about 600 of the donors. In an earlier analysis of approximately 560 of the donors, a V segment was called functional when productive rearrangements were above 56.7%, and segregating when the standard deviation between donors exceeded 5%. A statistical classification framework was built to diagnose cytomegalovirus status from the catalog of TCR beta chain sequences. V and J gene assignment, in a later analysis, came from comparing TCR nucleotide sequences with IMGT/GENE-DB human TR gene sequences. Using the TCRdist pipeline, a later analysis assigned CDR3 sequences along with most-parsimonious VDJ recombination scenarios. In a later analysis, each TCR beta chain was defined by its CDR3 amino acid sequence together with its V-gene family, and reads without a unique V-gene family were excluded. To address suspected cross-contamination and a sequencing artifact, a later analysis removed 450 to 700 highly shared, low-generation-probability nucleotide sequences. A later analysis calculated a clonal expansion index for each public chain from normalized within-repertoire ranks of inferred template counts. Generation probabilities in a later analysis came from a VDJ recombination model fitted to out-of-frame rearrangements, and those results were checked against IGoR. Hypergeometric tests were used in a later analysis to score TCR-TCR, TCR-HLA and TCR-CMV co-occurrence, with a repertoire-size bias correction applied to the TCR pairs. A later analysis estimated false discovery rates by permuting HLA or CMV assignments 20 times. In a later analysis, co-occurring TCRs were grouped with DBSCAN, and TCRdist sequence similarity was added when clustering was performed within HLA-allele-positive subsets. Repertoires with fewer than 30,000 or more than 120,000 public chains, plus five repertoires with anomalous nucleotide sharing, were excluded from co-occurrence clustering. TCRdb limited this immuneACCESS table to in-frame rearrangements with V and J called. A share of clones is missing; checked studies link under half to unresolved V genes, and the rest is unexplained. That table is the source of V, J and clone size, and D and trimming were worked out from the DNA. Here the sample has about 130,000 clones; around 77% occur a single time. The ten largest clones take up around 1.8% of the sample.

The paper's findings and limits, for the study overall: The study gave a list of some 150 TCR beta chains associated with cytomegalovirus. An association between a missense DCLRE1C variant and V-gene and J-gene trimming of TCR beta chains was found in a later genetic analysis and replicated in an independent cohort. A later analysis found that TCR association rates varied across HLA loci, with DRB1 alleles showing the most associated TCRs and HLA-C alleles the fewest. Several of the top co-occurrence clusters appeared to be linked to parvovirus B19, influenza, CMV and Epstein-Barr virus, according to a later analysis. Some IMGT-functional V segments, including TRBV6-2 and TRBV6-3, could not be distinguished by the 87-base-pair reads and were therefore excluded. Roughly uniform sequencing depth across donors was assumed in presence/absence analyses, although this assumption may not hold. In a later analysis, HLA-associated TCR beta chains were found to be more clonally expanded and to have lower generation probabilities than equally common non-associated chains. A group of highly shared sequence variants was considered likely to be a technical artifact of the sequencing pipeline. A later analysis found that most CMV-associated TCR beta chains appeared HLA-restricted, with HLA associations seemingly driven largely by CMV exposure. Because counts were too low, about 18 rarely observed V segments, including chromosome 9 orphons, were left out of the earlier analysis of 500 to 750 of the donors. When HLA alleles, especially DR and DQ, strongly co-occurred, attributing TCR associations to individual alleles was difficult. Broadly in line with IMGT annotations, most TCR beta V segments showed up in productive rearrangements about 87% or about 30% of the time in an earlier analysis of 587 of the donors. Because HLA typing was unavailable for some donors at each locus, only the typed subset was used in association tests. A further reported finding was that TCR beta sequences accurately predicted the HLA-A and HLA-B alleles for most subjects in the first cohort. In this cohort, only TCR beta chains were sequenced, and detectable features were limited by the absence of alpha or paired-chain data. At a false discovery rate of 0.05, a later analysis linked 16,000 or so TCR beta sequences to specific HLA alleles. Linkage disequilibrium might explain the correlated functional status among segregating V segments, but an unknown experimental factor could not be ruled out. A later genetic analysis reported fewer N-insertions in productive TCRs among donors in an Asian-associated ancestry cluster than the roughly 700-donor mean. Immune exposure information for the cohort was limited to CMV serostatus. According to the authors, the approach could potentially be generalized to other disease states and immunological phenotypes. The classifier was reported to diagnose cytomegalovirus status with high specificity and sensitivity in both the original and validation cohorts. Across donors, most TCR sequences were observed very rarely, whereas some public TCRs were present in many individuals. In vitro tests confirmed that a few of the cytomegalovirus-associated TCR beta chains recognize cytomegalovirus antigens.

V trim: 6 bases; J trim: 6 bases; unmatched bases: 3. The CDR3 contains 11 residues, cysteine and phenylalanine counted. Only the CDR3 part of the read is kept: 33 bases, read in frame from the first base. According to the germline V gene (reference sequence), CDR1 reads DFQATT and CDR2 reads SNEGSKA. Source material: PBMCs. The TCR sequence derives from a woman aged 45-59 years in good health and CMV-seronegative. The chain links TRBV20-1 with TRBJ1-1; 8 of the junction bases match TRBD1. The CDR3 is CSATGGPEAFF. The nucleotides are TGCAGTGCAACAGGGGGGCCTGAAGCTTTCTTT.